Below, 20 T cell receptor beta chains from the same sample are listed, as sequenced in a study of shared clonotypes between healthy human individuals. TCRdb keeps only in-frame clones here, not all; method: immunoSEQ multiplex PCR. Among around 510,000 clones listed, around 80% were seen once. Sequencing input: PBMCs. The source is a woman aged 40 to 50 in good health. Some clones in this sample may be carry-over from other donors' samples.

This chain connects TRBV2 to TRBJ2-7, with 9 bases matching TRBD1. V was pared by 5 bases and J by 1 base, with 6 bases of the junction left unmatched. The CDR3 length is 15 residues. Germline CDR1 reads SNHLY; CDR2 reads FYNNEI. The CDR3 DNA follows: TGTGCCAGCAGTCCCTCCGGGACAGGGTCCTACGAGCAGTACTTC. It is translated as CASSPSGTGSYEQYF.

V usage is TRBV11-3 and J usage is TRBJ2-7; unclear D gene. This CDR3 has 14 amino acids. Per germline, CDR1 SGHNT and CDR2 YENEEA. Between the trimmed V and J ends, which lost 1 base and 3 bases, there was a span of 10 bases. The CDR3, as DNA: TGTGCCAGCAGCTTAGCCCACTCGGGCTACGAGCAGTACTTC. Translation gives CASSLAHSGYEQYF.

The chain joins TRBV4-1 to TRBJ2-5; 9 positions agree with TRBD1. The CDR3 length is 14 residues. Germline CDR1 and CDR2: MGHRA and YSYEKL. Trimming removed 3 bases from V and 3 bases from J; junction bases left unmatched: 2. CDR3 sequence reads: CASSQGDREETQYF. The CDR3 DNA is TGCGCCAGCAGCCAGGGGGACAGGGAAGAGACCCAGTACTTC.

This rearrangement joins TRBV30 to TRBJ2-1, with a weak D call TRBD1 (6 bases). This CDR3 is built from 14 residues. The V end lost 3 bases, the J end lost 1 base, and 10 bases lay between the germline ends. CDR1 and CDR2 from the germline V gene are GTSNPN and SVGIG (reference sequence). CDR3 region: CAWRRRGSYNEQFF. The CDR3 region has the DNA TGTGCCTGGAGACGCAGGGGTTCCTACAATGAGCAGTTCTTC.

This clone appeared a few times. This chain links TRBV21-1 with TRBJ2-1; the table gives TRBD2 as D, unverified against the DNA. TRBV21-1 is a listed pseudogene. There are 13 residues in the CDR3. CDR3 DNA: TGTGCCAGCAGGGACTACTCCTACAATGAGCAGTTCTTC. Amino acid sequence: CASRDYSYNEQFF.

The rearrangement joins TRBV25-1 to TRBJ1-5, with D uncertain. V was clipped by 3 bases and J by 3 bases, with 3 bases between them. CDR1 MGHDK and CDR2 SYGVNS come from the germline V gene. This CDR3 is built from 12 residues. The CDR3 region has the DNA TGTGCCAGCAGTGAGGCCAATCAGCCCCAGCATTTT. Its translation is CASSEANQPQHF.

The chain has TRBV7-9 and TRBJ2-7; D could derive from TRBD1 or TRBD2 (5 bases each). The V gene lost 2 bases and the J gene lost 1 base, with 12 bases spanning the gap. There are 15 residues in the CDR3. From germline, CDR1 is SEHNR and CDR2 FQNEAQ (reference sequence). The CDR3 sequence: CASSLLLGVSYEQYF. The CDR3 nucleotides are TGTGCCAGCAGCTTACTCCTGGGGGTTTCCTACGAGCAGTACTTC.

The chain uses TRBV6-1 and TRBJ2-7, with D maybe TRBD2 (5 bases). CDR1 and CDR2 (germline): MNHNS, SASEGT. V was cut by 4 bases and J by 2 bases, with 9 bases left in between. The CDR3 contains 13 residues. CDR3 DNA sequence: TGTGCCAGCAGTGCCGGGGAGACCTACGAGCAGTACTTC. It yields the protein CASSAGETYEQYF.

The chain couples TRBV9 to TRBJ2-3, with 12 nucleotides matching TRBD2. The CDR3 contains 16 residues. Germline loops: CDR1 SGDLS, CDR2 YYNGEE. Germline trimming cut 2 bases from V and 3 bases from J; bases unmatched to any gene: 4. The DNA for the CDR3 is TGTGCCAGCAGCGTGACTAGCGGGAGTGTAACAGATACGCAGTATTTT. Its protein is CASSVTSGSVTDTQYF. The variable domain in full, completed from reference TRBV9 and TRBJ2-3, reads DSGVTQTPKHLITATGQRVTLRCSPRSGDLSVYWYQQSLDQGLQFLIQYYNGEERAKGNILERFSAQQFPDLHSELNLSSLELGDSALYFCASSVTSGSVTDTQYFGPGTRLTVL.

The rearrangement links TRBV28 to TRBJ1-4; 12 positions agree with TRBD1. Trimming removed 7 bases from V and 3 bases from J; junction bases left unmatched: 9. CDR3 length: 17 amino acids. Germline CDR1 and CDR2: MDHEN and SYDVKM. This CDR3 is CASKAGTGGIANEKLFF. CDR3 nucleotide sequence: TGTGCCAGCAAAGCCGGGACAGGGGGCATTGCTAATGAAAAACTGTTTTTT.

The rearrangement uses TRBV9 and TRBJ1-2, with TRBD1 matching over 7 bases. With V trimmed by 3 bases and J by 7 bases, 9 bases remained unmatched. Germline V gives CDR1 SGDLS, CDR2 YYNGEE. CDR3 length equals 14 residues. The CDR3, as DNA: TGTGCCAGCAGCGCCTCCACAGGGGAGGGTGGCTACACCTTC. This encodes CASSASTGEGGYTF.

V is TRBV4-2 and J is TRBJ2-1; possibly TRBD1 for D (6 bases). Trimming removed 0 bases at V and 9 bases at J, with 18 bases between. The CDR3 is 16 residues long. Per the germline V gene, CDR1 is LGHNA and CDR2 is YNFKEQ. CDR3: CASSQDIQGLRVEQFF. CDR3 nucleotides: TGTGCCAGCAGCCAAGATATCCAGGGGCTCAGGGTTGAGCAGTTCTTC.

The chain recombines TRBV7-5 with TRBJ1-5. TRBV7-5 is reported as a pseudogene. CDR3 size: 18 residues. The CDR3 is CVRSLVPSLTTLGQPQHF. DNA for the CDR3: TGTGTCAGAAGCTTAGTACCCTCCTTAACGACCCTCGGTCAGCCCCAGCATTTT.

V gene TRBV2 combines with J gene TRBJ2-5, with D possibly matching TRBD1 (5 bases). The CDR3 spans 14 residues. V was clipped by 2 bases and J by 0 bases, with 7 bases between them. Per germline, CDR1 SNHLY and CDR2 FYNNEI. CDR3 nucleotides: TGTGCCAGCAGTGAACAGGGAAACCAAGAGACCCAGTACTTC. This translates into CASSEQGNQETQYF. Supplemented by reference TRBV2 and TRBJ2-5, the full variable domain reads EPEVTQTPSHQVTQMGQEVILRCVPISNHLYFYWYRQILGQKVEFLVSFYNNEISEKSEIFDDQFSVERPDGSNFTLKIRSTKLEDSAMYFCASSEQGNQETQYFGPGTRLLVL.

This rearrangement joins TRBV18 to TRBJ1-1; possibly TRBD1 for D (5 bases). The CDR3 has 12 residues. The V and J ends lost 5 bases and 7 bases respectively, with 11 bases between them. The germline gives CDR1 KGHSH, CDR2 LQKENI. This chain's CDR3 is CASSSPGGEAFF. The CDR3 DNA reads TGTGCCAGCTCATCGCCGGGGGGTGAAGCTTTCTTT.

This clone turned up a few times. The V call is TRBV30, the J call TRBJ1-5; D is ambiguous. Trimming removed 1 base at V and 1 base at J, with 8 bases between. The CDR3 runs 14 residues. CDR1 and CDR2 from the germline V gene are GTSNPN and SVGIG (reference sequence). CDR3 residues: CAWSAHISNQPQHF. Here the CDR3 DNA reads TGTGCCTGGAGTGCCCACATCAGCAATCAGCCCCAGCATTTT.

This clone was seen at least ten times. This CDR3 is also generated by other DNA sequences in the sample. This chain's CDR3 is CASRNSTLYGYTF. The CDR3, as DNA: TGTGCCAGCAGAAACAGTACTCTCTATGGCTACACCTTC. The genes are TRBV6-1 and TRBJ1-2; D gene unclear. The V end lost 6 bases, the J end lost 4 bases, and 12 bases lay between the germline ends. Germline CDR1 MNHNS, CDR2 SASEGT. The CDR3 totals 13 residues.

The gene calls are TRBV11-2 and TRBJ2-7, with D uncertain. Germline CDR1 SGHAT, CDR2 FQNNGV. This CDR3 is built from 18 residues. V lost 4 bases, J lost 0 bases, and 22 bases lay in between. The CDR3 DNA is TGTGCCAGCAGCTACCTGCAGCAGCTAGTGCCTAGCTCCTACGAGCAGTACTTC. It is translated as CASSYLQQLVPSSYEQYF.

This clone was seen more than once but under ten times. The chain uses TRBV7-2 and TRBJ1-1; D unclear. The CDR3 has 12 residues. Germline CDR1 is SGHTA and CDR2 is FQGNSA. Between the trimmed V and J ends, which lost 3 bases and 1 base, there was a span of 3 bases. This CDR3 is CASSFGNTEAFF. The CDR3 region has the DNA TGTGCCAGCAGCTTCGGGAACACTGAAGCTTTCTTT. The complete variable domain, with remaining parts taken from reference TRBV7-2 and TRBJ1-1, reads GAGVSQSPSNKVTEKGKDVELRCDPISGHTALYWYRQSLGQGLEFLIYFQGNSAPDKSGLPSDRFSAERTGGSVSTLTIQRTQQEDSAVYLCASSFGNTEAFFGQGTRLTVV.

This clone was detected a few times. This chain uses TRBV4-3 with TRBJ2-7; 11 bases agree with TRBD2. This CDR3 is 15 amino acids long. From germline, CDR1 is LGHNA and CDR2 YSLEER. V was clipped by 1 base and J by 4 bases; unmatched bases: 3. The CDR3, as DNA: TGCGCCAGCAGCCAAGCAACTAGCGGGAGTTACGAGCAGTACTTC. Its translation is CASSQATSGSYEQYF.